A selection of T cell receptor beta chains follows, all from one sample in a study of control samples from healthy donors and cancer patients. Assay used: immunoSEQ multiplex PCR; TCRdb lists only in-frame clones, some missing. The sample has 150,000 to 180,000 clones, around 95% seen once; the top ten hold 5.5% to 6%. What was sequenced was blood. These receptors were collected from a man in his forties in good health. Both conserved end residues are part of each CDR3. Fields, in order: D gene, clone size, V gene, J gene, CDR3 protein, CDR3 DNA. The D gene is left open where the match is weak. A clone size is listed for some rows: how often the clone was seen (once, few, many), or a class if it is expanded.

.	.	TRBV19	TRBJ1-1	CASSIGTPGTEAFF	TGTGCCAGTAGTATCGGGACCCCCGGGACTGAAGCTTTCTTT
TRBD1	.	TRBV6-5	TRBJ1-1	CASGDRVRSNTEAFF	TGTGCCAGCGGAGACAGGGTGCGTTCAAACACTGAAGCTTTCTTT
.	.	TRBV7-9	TRBJ2-3	CASSLGRAATDTQYF	TGTGCCAGCAGCTTAGGACGGGCGGCCACAGATACGCAGTATTTT
TRBD2	.	TRBV19	TRBJ2-7	CASSPWTSGGTPSYEQYF	TGTGCCAGTAGTCCTTGGACTAGCGGGGGGACACCCTCCTACGAGCAGTACTTC
TRBD1	.	TRBV2	TRBJ2-3	CASRRDRPSTDTQYF	TGTGCCAGCAGGAGGGACAGGCCGTCCACAGATACGCAGTATTTT
TRBD1	.	TRBV12-3/TRBV12-4	TRBJ1-1	CASSLGQLLRAFF	TGTGCCAGCAGTTTGGGACAGCTCTTAAGGGCTTTCTTT
TRBD1	.	TRBV19	TRBJ2-6	CASSIGGTASGANVLTF	TGTGCCAGTAGTATAGGAGGGACAGCCTCTGGGGCCAACGTCCTGACTTTC
.	.	TRBV4-1	TRBJ1-3	CASSQEGVSGNTIYF	TGCGCCAGCAGCCAAGAAGGAGTTTCTGGAAACACCATATATTTT
.	.	TRBV5-1	TRBJ2-7	CASSPRYRDAYEQYF	TGCGCCAGCAGCCCCCGATACAGGGATGCCTACGAGCAGTACTTC
.	.	TRBV14	TRBJ1-2	CASSQPAGDGYTF	TGTGCCAGCAGCCAACCGGCAGGGGATGGCTACACCTTC
.	.	TRBV20-1	TRBJ1-2	CSASTGPYGYTF	TGCAGTGCTAGTACAGGCCCCTATGGCTACACCTTC
.	once	TRBV7-6	TRBJ2-5	CASSSEDRGLETQYF	TGTGCCAGCAGCTCAGAAGATAGGGGCTTGGAGACCCAGTACTTC
.	few	TRBV25-1	TRBJ1-2	CASSESVGGRFGYTF	TGTGCCAGCAGTGAATCCGTAGGGGGACGCTTTGGCTACACCTTC
TRBD2	.	TRBV7-2	TRBJ2-5	CASSLKGLGARETQYF	TGTGCCAGCAGCTTAAAAGGACTAGGTGCGCGTGAGACCCAGTACTTC
.	.	TRBV28	TRBJ1-1	CASSPGGRTEAFF	TGTGCCAGCAGCCCTGGGGGTCGAACTGAAGCTTTCTTT
.	.	TRBV10-3	TRBJ2-7	CAISAGTVEQYF	TGTGCCATCAGTGCGGGGACGGTAGAGCAGTACTTC